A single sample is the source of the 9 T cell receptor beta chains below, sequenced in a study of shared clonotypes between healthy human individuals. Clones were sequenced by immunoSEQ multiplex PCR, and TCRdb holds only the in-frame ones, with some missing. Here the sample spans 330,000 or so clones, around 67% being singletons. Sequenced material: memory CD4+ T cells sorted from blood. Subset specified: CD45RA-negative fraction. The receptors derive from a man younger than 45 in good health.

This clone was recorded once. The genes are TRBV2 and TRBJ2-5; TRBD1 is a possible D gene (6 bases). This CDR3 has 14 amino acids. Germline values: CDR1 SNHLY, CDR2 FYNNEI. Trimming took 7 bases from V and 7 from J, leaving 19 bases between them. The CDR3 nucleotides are TGTGCCAGCAAAGAGGGGGAAGGGGCGGGGACCCAGTACTTC. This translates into CASKEGEGAGTQYF.

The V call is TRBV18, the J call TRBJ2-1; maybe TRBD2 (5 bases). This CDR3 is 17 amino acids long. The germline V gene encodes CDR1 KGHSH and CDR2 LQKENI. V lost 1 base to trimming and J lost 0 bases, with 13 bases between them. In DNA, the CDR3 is TGTGCCAGCTCACCACGTAGCGCCGTCGGCTCCTACAATGAGCAGTTCTTC. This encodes CASSPRSAVGSYNEQFF.

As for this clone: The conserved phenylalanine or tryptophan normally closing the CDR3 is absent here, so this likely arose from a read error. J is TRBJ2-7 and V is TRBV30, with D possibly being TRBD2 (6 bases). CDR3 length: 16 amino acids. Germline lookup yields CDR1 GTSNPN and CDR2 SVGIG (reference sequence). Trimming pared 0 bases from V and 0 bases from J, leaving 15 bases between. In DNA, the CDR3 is TGTGCCTGGAGTGTACTTGGGTTAGCGGACTCCTACGAGCAGTACCTC. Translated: CAWSVLGLADSYEQYL.

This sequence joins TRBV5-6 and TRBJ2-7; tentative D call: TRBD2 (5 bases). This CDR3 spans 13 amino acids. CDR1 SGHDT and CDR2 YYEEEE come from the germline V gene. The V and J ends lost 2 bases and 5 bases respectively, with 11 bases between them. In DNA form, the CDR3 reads TGTGCCAGCAGCTTTGGCGAGGGCCACGAGCAGTACTTC. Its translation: CASSFGEGHEQYF.

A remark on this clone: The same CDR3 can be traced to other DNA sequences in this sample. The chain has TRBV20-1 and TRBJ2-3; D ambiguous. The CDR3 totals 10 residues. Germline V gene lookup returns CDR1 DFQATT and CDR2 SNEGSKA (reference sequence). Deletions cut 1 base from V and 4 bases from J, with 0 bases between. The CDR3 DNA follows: TGCAGTGCTAGAGCAGATACGCAGTATTTT. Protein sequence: CSARADTQYF.

The CDR3 DNA follows: TGCGCCAGCAGCTTGGAAGGCTATGGCTACACCTTC. Amino acid sequence: CASSLEGYGYTF. The V and J genes are TRBV5-1 and TRBJ1-2; no firm D call. The V gene lost 0 bases and the J gene lost 4 bases, with 4 bases spanning the gap. Germline V lookup: CDR1 SGHRS, CDR2 YFSETQ. This CDR3 is 12 amino acids long.

The CDR3 is CASSLSLAGGTDTQYF. The CDR3, as DNA: TGTGCCAGCAGCTTATCACTAGCGGGAGGTACAGATACGCAGTATTTT. The gene calls are TRBV7-3 and TRBJ2-3; TRBD2 matches at 12 bases. With 2 bases clipped from V and 3 bases from J, the junction kept 3 bases outside the gene matches. The CDR3 contains 16 residues. Per germline, CDR1 SGHTA and CDR2 FQGTGA.

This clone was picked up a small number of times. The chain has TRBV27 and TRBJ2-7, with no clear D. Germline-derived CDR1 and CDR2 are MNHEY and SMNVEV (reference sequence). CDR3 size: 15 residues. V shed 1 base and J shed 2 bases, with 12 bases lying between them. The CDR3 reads CASSLFGVGPYEQYF. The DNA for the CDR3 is TGTGCCAGCAGTTTATTCGGTGTAGGGCCCTACGAGCAGTACTTC.

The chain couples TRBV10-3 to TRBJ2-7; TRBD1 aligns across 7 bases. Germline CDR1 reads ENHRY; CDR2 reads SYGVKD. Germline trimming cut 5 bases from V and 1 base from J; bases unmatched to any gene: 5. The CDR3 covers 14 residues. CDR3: CAISQPGQSYEQYF. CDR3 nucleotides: TGTGCCATCAGTCAACCGGGACAGTCCTACGAGCAGTACTTC.